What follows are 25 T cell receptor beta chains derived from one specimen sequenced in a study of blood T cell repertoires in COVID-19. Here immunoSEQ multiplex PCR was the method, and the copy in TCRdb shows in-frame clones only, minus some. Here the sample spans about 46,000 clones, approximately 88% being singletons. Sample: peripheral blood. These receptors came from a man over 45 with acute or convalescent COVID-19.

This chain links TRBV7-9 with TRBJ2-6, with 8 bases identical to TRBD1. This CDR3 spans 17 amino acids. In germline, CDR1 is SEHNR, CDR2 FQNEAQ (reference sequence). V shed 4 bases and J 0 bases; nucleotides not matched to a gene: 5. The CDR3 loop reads CASSSTGGSSGANVLTF. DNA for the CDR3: TGTGCCAGCAGCTCTACAGGGGGAAGCTCTGGGGCCAACGTCCTGACTTTC. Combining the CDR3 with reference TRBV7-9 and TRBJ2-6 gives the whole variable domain DTGVSQNPRHKITKRGQNVTFRCDPISEHNRLYWYRQTLGQGPEFLTYFQNEAQLEKSRLLSDRFSAERPKGSFSTLEIQRTEQGDSAMYLCASSSTGGSSGANVLTFGAGSRLTVL.

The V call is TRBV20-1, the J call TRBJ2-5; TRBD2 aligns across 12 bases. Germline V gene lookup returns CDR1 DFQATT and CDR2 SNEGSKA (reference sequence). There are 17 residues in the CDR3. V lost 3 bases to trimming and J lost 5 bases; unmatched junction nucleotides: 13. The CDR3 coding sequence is TGCAGTGCTAGTGGCGCGGCACTAGCGGGGGGAGCGGAGACCCAGTACTTC. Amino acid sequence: CSASGAALAGGAETQYF.

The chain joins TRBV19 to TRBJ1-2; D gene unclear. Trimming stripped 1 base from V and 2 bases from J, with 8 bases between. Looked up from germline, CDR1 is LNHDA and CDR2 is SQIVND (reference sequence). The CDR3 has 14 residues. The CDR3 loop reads CASSIALENYGYTF. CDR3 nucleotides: TGTGCCAGTAGTATAGCCCTAGAGAACTATGGCTACACCTTC.

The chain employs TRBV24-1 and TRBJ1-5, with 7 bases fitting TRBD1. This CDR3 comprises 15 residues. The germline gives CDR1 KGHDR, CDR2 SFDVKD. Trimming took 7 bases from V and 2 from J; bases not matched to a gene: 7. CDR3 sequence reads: CATSGDGQGNQPQHF. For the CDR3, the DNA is TGTGCCACCAGCGGGGATGGACAGGGCAATCAGCCCCAGCATTTT.

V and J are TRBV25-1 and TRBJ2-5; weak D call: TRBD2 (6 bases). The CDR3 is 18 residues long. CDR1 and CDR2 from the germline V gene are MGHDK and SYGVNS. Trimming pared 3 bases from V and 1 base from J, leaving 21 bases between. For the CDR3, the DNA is TGTGCCAGCAGTGATGGAGGGTGGGTCGGGCAGGCCCAAGAGACCCAGTACTTC. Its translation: CASSDGGWVGQAQETQYF.

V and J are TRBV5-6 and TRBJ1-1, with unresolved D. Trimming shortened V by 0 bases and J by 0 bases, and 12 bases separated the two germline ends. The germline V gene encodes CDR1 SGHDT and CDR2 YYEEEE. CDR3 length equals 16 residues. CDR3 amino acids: CASSLDGRGLNTEAFF. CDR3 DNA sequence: TGTGCCAGCAGCTTGGATGGGCGGGGATTGAACACTGAAGCTTTCTTT.

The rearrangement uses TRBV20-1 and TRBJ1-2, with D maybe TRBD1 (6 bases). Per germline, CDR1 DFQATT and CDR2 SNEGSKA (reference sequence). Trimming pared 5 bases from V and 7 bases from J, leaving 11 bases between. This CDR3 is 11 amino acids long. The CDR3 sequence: CSAPGEGGYTF. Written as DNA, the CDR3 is TGCAGTGCTCCAGGGGAGGGTGGCTACACCTTC.

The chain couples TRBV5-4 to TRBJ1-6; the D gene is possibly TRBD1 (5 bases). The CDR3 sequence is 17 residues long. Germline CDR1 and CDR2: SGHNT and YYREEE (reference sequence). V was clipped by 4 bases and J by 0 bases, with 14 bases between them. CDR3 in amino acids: CASSGGLESSYNSPLHF. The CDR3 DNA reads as TGTGCCAGCAGCGGGGGACTCGAGAGCTCCTATAATTCACCCCTCCACTTT. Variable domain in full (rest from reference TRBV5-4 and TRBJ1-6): ETGVTQSPTHLIKTRGQQVTLRCSSQSGHNTVSWYQQALGQGPQFIFQYYREEENGRGNFPPRFSGLQFPNYSSELNVNALELDDSALYLCASSGGLESSYNSPLHFGNGTRLTVT.

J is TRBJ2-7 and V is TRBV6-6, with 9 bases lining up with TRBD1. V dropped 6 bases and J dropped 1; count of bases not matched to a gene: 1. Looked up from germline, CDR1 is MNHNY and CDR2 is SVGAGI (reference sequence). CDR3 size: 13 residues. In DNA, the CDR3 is TGTGCCAGCAGAGGGACAGGGTCCTACGAGCAGTACTTC. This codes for CASRGTGSYEQYF.

CDR3 protein: CASSRTGVPRTEAFF. The CDR3 DNA is TGTGCCAGCAGTCGAACAGGGGTCCCGAGGACTGAAGCTTTCTTT. This rearrangement joins TRBV28 to TRBJ1-1; 7 nucleotides agree with TRBD1. The CDR3 contains 15 residues. In germline, CDR1 is MDHEN, CDR2 SYDVKM. The V and J ends lost 5 bases and 5 bases, in that order; junction bases with no gene match: 11. The variable domain in full, with the rest retrieved from reference TRBV28 and TRBJ1-1, is DVKVTQSSRYLVKRTGEKVFLECVQDMDHENMFWYRQDPGLGLRLIYFSYDVKMKEKGDIPEGYSVSREKKERFSLILESASTNQTSMYLCASSRTGVPRTEAFFGQGTRLTVV.

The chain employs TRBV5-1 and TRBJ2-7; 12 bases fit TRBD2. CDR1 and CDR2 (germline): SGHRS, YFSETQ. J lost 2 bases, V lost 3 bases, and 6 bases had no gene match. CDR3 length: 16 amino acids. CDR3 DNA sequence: TGCGCCAGCAGCTCACAAGGACTAGCGGGGCCCTACGAGCAGTACTTC. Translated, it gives CASSSQGLAGPYEQYF.

The CDR3 DNA follows: TGTGCCAGCAGCCCCACAGGGGGCTACGAGCAGTACTTC. This codes for CASSPTGGYEQYF. The gene calls are TRBV6-6 and TRBJ2-7, with 8 bases fitting TRBD1. Germline CDR1 is MNHNY and CDR2 is SVGAGI (reference sequence). V lost 6 bases, J lost 3 bases, and 4 bases stayed unmatched. The CDR3 has 13 amino acids.

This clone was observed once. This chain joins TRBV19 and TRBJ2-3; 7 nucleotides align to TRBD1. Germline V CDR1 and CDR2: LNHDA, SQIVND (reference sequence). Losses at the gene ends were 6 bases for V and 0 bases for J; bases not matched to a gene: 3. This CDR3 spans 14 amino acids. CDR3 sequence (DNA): TGTGCCAGTAGGTCAGGGGGAAGCACAGATACGCAGTATTTT. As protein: CASRSGGSTDTQYF. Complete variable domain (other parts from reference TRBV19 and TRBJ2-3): DGGITQSPKYLFRKEGQNVTLSCEQNLNHDAMYWYRQDPGQGLRLIYYSQIVNDFQKGDIAEGYSVSREKKESFPLTVTSAQKNPTAFYLCASRSGGSTDTQYFGPGTRLTVL.

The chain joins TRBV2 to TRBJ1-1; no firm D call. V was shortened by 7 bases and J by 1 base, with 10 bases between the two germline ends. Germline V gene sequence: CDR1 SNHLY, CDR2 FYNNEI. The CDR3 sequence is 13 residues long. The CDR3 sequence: CASILNQNTEAFF. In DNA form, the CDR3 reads TGTGCCAGCATCCTAAATCAGAACACTGAAGCTTTCTTT.

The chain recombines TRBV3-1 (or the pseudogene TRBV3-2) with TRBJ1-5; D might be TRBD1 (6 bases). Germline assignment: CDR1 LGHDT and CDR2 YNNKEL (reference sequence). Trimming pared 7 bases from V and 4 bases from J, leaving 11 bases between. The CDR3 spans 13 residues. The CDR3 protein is CASKGQGNQPQHF. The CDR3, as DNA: TGTGCCAGCAAGGGTCAGGGGAATCAGCCCCAGCATTTT.

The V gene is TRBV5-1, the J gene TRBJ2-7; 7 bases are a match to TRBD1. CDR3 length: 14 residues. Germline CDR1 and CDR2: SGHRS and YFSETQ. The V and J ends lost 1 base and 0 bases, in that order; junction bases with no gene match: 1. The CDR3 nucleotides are TGCGCCAGCAGCTTGAACAGGGGCTCCTACGAGCAGTACTTC. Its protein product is CASSLNRGSYEQYF.

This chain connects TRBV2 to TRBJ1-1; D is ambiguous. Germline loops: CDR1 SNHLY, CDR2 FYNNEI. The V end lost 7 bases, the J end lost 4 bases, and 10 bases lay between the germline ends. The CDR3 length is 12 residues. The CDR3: CASTLVSTEAFF. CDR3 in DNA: TGTGCCAGCACCCTGGTGAGCACTGAAGCTTTCTTT.

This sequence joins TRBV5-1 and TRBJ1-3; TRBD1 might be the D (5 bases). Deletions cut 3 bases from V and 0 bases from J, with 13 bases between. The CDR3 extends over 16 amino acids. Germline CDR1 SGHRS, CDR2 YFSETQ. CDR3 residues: CASSSAGGFSGNTIYF. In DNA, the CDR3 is TGCGCCAGCAGCTCGGCGGGGGGATTCTCTGGAAACACCATATATTTT.

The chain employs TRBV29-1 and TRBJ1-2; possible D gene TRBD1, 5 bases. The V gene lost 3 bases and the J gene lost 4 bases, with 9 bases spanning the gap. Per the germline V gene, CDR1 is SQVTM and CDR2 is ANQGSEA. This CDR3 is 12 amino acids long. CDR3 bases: TGCAGCGTTGACCAGGGCGGCTATGGCTACACCTTC. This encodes CSVDQGGYGYTF. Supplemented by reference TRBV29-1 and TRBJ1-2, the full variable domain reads SAVISQKPSRDICQRGTSLTIQCQVDSQVTMMFWYRQQPGQSLTLIATANQGSEATYESGFVIDKFPISRPNLTFSTLTVSNMSPEDSSIYLCSVDQGGYGYTFGSGTRLTVV.

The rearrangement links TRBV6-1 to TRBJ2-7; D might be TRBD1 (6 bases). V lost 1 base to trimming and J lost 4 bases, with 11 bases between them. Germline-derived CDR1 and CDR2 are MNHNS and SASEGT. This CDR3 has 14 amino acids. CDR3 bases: TGTGCCAGCAGTGAAGACAGGGTTTTTTACGAGCAGTACTTC. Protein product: CASSEDRVFYEQYF.

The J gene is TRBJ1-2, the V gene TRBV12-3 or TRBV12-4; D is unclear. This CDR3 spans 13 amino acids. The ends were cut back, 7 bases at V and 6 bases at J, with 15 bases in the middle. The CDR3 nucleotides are TGTGCCAGCACCCTAGGTATCGAAGATGGCTACACCTTC. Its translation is CASTLGIEDGYTF.

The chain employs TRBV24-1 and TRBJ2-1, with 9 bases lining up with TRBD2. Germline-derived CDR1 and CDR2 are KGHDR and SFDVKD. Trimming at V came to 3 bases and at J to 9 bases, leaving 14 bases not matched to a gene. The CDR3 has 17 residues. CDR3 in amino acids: CATSDGTDLAGNREQFF. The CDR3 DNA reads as TGTGCCACCAGTGATGGGACAGACCTAGCGGGAAATCGTGAGCAGTTCTTC.

The CDR3 loop reads CASSKLVDTDTQYF. The DNA of the CDR3 is TGTGCCAGCAGTAAACTAGTGGATACAGATACGCAGTATTTT. This chain joins TRBV6-6 and TRBJ2-3, with D tentatively TRBD2 (5 bases). The CDR3 has 14 residues. The V gene lost 5 bases and the J gene lost 3 bases, with 12 bases spanning the gap. Per germline, CDR1 MNHNY and CDR2 SVGAGI (reference sequence).

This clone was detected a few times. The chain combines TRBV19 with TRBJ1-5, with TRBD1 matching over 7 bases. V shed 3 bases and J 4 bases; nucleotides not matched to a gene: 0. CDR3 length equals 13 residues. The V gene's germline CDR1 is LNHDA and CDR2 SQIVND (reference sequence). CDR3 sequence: CASSMDRNQPQHF. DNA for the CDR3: TGTGCCAGTAGTATGGACAGGAATCAGCCCCAGCATTTT.

The CDR3: CASSSSMDEQYF. The DNA for the CDR3 is TGTGCCAGCAGTTCCTCTATGGACGAGCAGTACTTC. The chain uses TRBV2 and TRBJ2-7; D gene ambiguous. In germline, CDR1 is SNHLY, CDR2 FYNNEI. This CDR3 region has 12 residues. V lost 5 bases and J lost 5, with 10 bases in between.